The entry that follows covers one TCR beta chain sequence. A sample-barcoded 5' primer and a J-beta primer mix were used in a second PCR of about 7 to 12 cycles. Using its own MiXCR run on the 5' RACE reads, TCRdb lists one record per CDR3 protein. The sample lists roughly 2 million distinct CDR3 sequences, 49% occurring once. The J segment lost 5 bases and the V segment lost 0 bases, leaving 10 bases of the junction unmatched. This CDR3 region has 17 residues. Germline lookup yields CDR1 SGHDN and CDR2 FVKESK. These data originate in a study of blood T cells in healthy people across ages. The sample was blood. The TCR comes from a woman aged 40 to 50 in good health. This chain links TRBV14 with TRBJ2-3; the match to TRBD2 covers 8 bases. This CDR3 is CASSQESGGLRGDTQYF. As DNA, the CDR3 is TGTGCCAGCAGCCAAGAGAGCGGGGGCCTTCGGGGAGATACGCAGTATTTT.